This T cell receptor (beta chain) is from a study of CD8 T cells in Susac syndrome. Reverse transcription used roughly 0.45 to 1 ug RNA and random hexamers. TCRdb fed the immunoSEQ multiplex PCR reads into MiXCR, producing one record per CDR3 protein. Among about 120,000 distinct CDR3 sequences listed, approximately 94% were seen once. V lost 0 bases and J lost 3, with 11 bases in between. In germline, CDR1 is MNHNY, CDR2 SVGAGI (reference sequence). CDR3 length: 15 residues. The sequenced sample was CD4+ T cells from PBMCs. This receptor was taken from a human donor with multiple sclerosis. This sequence joins TRBV6-6 and TRBJ1-1; TRBD1 might be the D (6 bases). The CDR3 here is CASSYSGGAHTEAFF. The CDR3 nucleotides are TGTGCCAGCAGTTACTCGGGGGGGGCCCACACTGAAGCTTTCTTT.